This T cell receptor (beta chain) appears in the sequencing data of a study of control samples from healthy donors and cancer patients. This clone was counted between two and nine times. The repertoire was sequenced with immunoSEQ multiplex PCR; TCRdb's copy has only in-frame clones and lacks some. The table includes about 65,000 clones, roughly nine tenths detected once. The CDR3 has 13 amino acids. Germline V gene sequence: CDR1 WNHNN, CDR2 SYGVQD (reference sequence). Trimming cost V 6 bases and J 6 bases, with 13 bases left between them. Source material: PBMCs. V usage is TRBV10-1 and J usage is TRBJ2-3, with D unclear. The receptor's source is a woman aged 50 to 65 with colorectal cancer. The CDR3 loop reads CASSLVVGDTQYF. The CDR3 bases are TGCGCCAGCAGCCTTGTGGTCGGGGATACGCAGTATTTT.